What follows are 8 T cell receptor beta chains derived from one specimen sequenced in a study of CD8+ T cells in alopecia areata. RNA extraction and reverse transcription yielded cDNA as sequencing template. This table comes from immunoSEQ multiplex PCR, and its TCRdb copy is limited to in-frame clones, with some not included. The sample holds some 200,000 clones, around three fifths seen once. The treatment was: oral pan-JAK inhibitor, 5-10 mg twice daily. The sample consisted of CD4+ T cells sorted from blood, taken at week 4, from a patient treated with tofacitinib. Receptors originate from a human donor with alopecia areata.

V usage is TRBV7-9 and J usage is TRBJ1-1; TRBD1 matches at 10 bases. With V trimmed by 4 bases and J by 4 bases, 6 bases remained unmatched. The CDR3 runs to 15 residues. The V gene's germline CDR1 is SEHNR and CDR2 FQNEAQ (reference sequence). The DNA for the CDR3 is TGTGCCAGCAGCTGGGACAGGGGAAGGAGCACTGAAGCTTTCTTT. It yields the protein CASSWDRGRSTEAFF. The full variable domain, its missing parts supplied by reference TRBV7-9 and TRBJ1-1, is DTGVSQNPRHKITKRGQNVTFRCDPISEHNRLYWYRQTLGQGPEFLTYFQNEAQLEKSRLLSDRFSAERPKGSFSTLEIQRTEQGDSAMYLCASSWDRGRSTEAFFGQGTRLTVV.

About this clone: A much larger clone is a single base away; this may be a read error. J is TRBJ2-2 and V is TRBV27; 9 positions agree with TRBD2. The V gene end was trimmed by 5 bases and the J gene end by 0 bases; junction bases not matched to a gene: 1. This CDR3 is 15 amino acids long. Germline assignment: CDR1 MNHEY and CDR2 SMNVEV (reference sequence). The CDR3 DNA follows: TGTGCCAGCAGTAGACTAGCGGCGAACACCGGGGAGCTGTTTTTT. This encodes CASSRLAANTGELFF.

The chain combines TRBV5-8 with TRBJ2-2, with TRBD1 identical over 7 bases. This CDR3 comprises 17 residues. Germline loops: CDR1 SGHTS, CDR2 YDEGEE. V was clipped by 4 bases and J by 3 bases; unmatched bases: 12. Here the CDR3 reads CASSRVRITGDTGELFF. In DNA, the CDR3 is TGTGCCAGCAGCCGCGTGAGAATTACAGGGGACACCGGGGAGCTGTTTTTT.

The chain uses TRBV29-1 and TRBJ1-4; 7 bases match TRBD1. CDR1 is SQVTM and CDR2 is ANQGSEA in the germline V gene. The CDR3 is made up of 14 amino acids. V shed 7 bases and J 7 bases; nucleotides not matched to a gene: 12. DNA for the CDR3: TGCAGCGCCGGACCGACAGGGAGAGGTGAAAAACTGTTTTTT. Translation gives CSAGPTGRGEKLFF.

CDR3 in amino acids: CASSAVNNSPLHF. DNA of the CDR3: TGTGCCAGTAGTGCAGTGAATAATTCACCCCTCCACTTT. The V call is TRBV19, the J call TRBJ1-6; D is undetermined. This CDR3 contains 13 residues. Deletions cut 5 bases from V and 5 bases from J, with 7 bases between. Germline values: CDR1 LNHDA, CDR2 SQIVND (reference sequence).

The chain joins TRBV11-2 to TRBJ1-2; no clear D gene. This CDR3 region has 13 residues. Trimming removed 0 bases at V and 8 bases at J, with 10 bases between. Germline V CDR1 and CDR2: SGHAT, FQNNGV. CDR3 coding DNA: TGTGCCAGCAGCTTAGATCTTACGTTCGGCTACACCTTC. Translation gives CASSLDLTFGYTF.

The CDR3 sequence: CASSRNPQGRGTDTQYF. CDR3 sequence (DNA): TGTGCCAGCAGCCGGAATCCCCAGGGCCGGGGCACAGATACGCAGTATTTT. This chain connects TRBV14 to TRBJ2-3; a weak D match, TRBD1 (5 bases). V lost 4 bases to trimming and J lost 1 base, with 18 bases between them. The CDR3 is 17 residues long. From germline, CDR1 is SGHDN and CDR2 FVKESK.

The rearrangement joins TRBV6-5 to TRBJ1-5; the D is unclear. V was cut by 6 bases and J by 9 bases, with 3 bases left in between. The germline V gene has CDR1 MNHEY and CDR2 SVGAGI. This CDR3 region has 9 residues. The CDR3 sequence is CASRWPQHF. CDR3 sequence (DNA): TGTGCCAGCAGGTGGCCCCAGCATTTT.